Each of the 5 T cell receptor beta chains below was sequenced from the same sample in a study of T cell responses to AZD1222 COVID-19 vaccine. The assay was immunoSEQ multiplex PCR, and TCRdb's table has in-frame clones only and misses some. Of 70,000 to 80,000 clones in the sample, roughly 89% were seen once. The specimen comprised peripheral blood, sampled on day 0 of AZD1222 vaccination. The origin of the receptors is an adult in good health.

V gene TRBV7-9 combines with J gene TRBJ1-1, with a possible D match to TRBD1 (6 bases). The V end was cut by 3 bases, the J end by 10 bases, with 15 bases between. CDR1 and CDR2 (germline): SEHNR, FQNEAQ (reference sequence). The CDR3 has 13 residues. The CDR3 protein is CASSFDRTHGAFF. DNA of the CDR3: TGTGCCAGCAGCTTCGACAGGACCCACGGAGCTTTCTTT. The entire variable domain, with the rest obtained from reference TRBV7-9 and TRBJ1-1, is as follows: DTGVSQNPRHKITKRGQNVTFRCDPISEHNRLYWYRQTLGQGPEFLTYFQNEAQLEKSRLLSDRFSAERPKGSFSTLEIQRTEQGDSAMYLCASSFDRTHGAFFGQGTRLTVV.

The chain has TRBV27 and TRBJ1-1; the D gene is possibly TRBD1 (5 bases). The ends were cut back, 5 bases at V and 11 bases at J, with 21 bases in the middle. The CDR3 spans 14 residues. CDR1 and CDR2 from the germline V gene are MNHEY and SMNVEV (reference sequence). The CDR3 reads CASSPRGRDKWAFF. The DNA of the CDR3 is TGTGCCAGCAGTCCCCGGGGCAGGGATAAGTGGGCTTTCTTT.

This rearrangement joins TRBV2 to TRBJ2-5, with 10 bases lining up with TRBD1. The CDR3 loop spans 14 amino acids. V lost 6 bases, J lost 2 bases, and 3 bases stayed unmatched. Looked up from germline, CDR1 is SNHLY and CDR2 is FYNNEI. DNA of the CDR3: TGTGCCAGCAGCGCGGACAGGGGGCAAGAGACCCAGTACTTC. Its protein product is CASSADRGQETQYF.

The chain joins TRBV20-1 to TRBJ1-5; D remains ambiguous. V lost 3 bases to trimming and J lost 2 bases, with 2 bases between them. CDR1 is DFQATT, CDR2 SNEGSKA, per germline (reference sequence). The length of the CDR3 is 11 residues. The CDR3, as DNA: TGCAGTGCTAGTGGCAATCAGCCCCAGCATTTT. This sequence encodes CSASGNQPQHF.

This sequence joins TRBV3-1 (or the pseudogene TRBV3-2) and TRBJ2-6; unclear D gene. The germline V and J ends were trimmed by 1 base and 0 bases, with 1 base remaining between them. The CDR3 consists of 14 residues. The germline CDR1 and CDR2 sequences are LGHDT and YNNKEL (reference sequence). The CDR3 sequence: CASSQVSGANVLTF. The CDR3 DNA follows: TGTGCCAGCAGCCAAGTCTCTGGGGCCAACGTCCTGACTTTC.